Listed below are T cell receptor beta chains from one sample, sequenced in a study of human T cells and chemical hapten exposure. TCRdb recomputed calls from the RACE reads with MiXCR, one row per CDR3 protein. The sample shows fewer than 95,000 distinct CDR3 sequences, roughly 11% of them seen only once. This material consisted of whole blood, taken in connection with sensitization to the hapten diphenylcyclopropenone (DPC). The receptors come from a man between 40 and 49 years old with alopecia areata. Some clones in this sample may be carry-over from other donors' samples. CDR3s include the opening cysteine and the closing phenylalanine or tryptophan. A D gene is named only where the DNA matches it firmly. Size is stated for part of the rows, as once, few or many counts, or as a class when the clone is expanded.

abundance	d_gene	v_gene	j_gene	CDR3aa	CDR3nt
few	-	TRBV18	TRBJ1-3	CASSPQEGSGNTIYF	TGTGCCAGCTCACCACAGGAGGGATCGGGAAACACCATATATTTT
few	-	TRBV19	TRBJ2-3	CASSRSRLMGTDTQYF	TGTGCCAGTAGTAGGAGCAGGCTAATGGGCACAGATACGCAGTATTTT
-	-	TRBV5-8	TRBJ1-4	CASRRIGGPRELFF	TGTGCCAGCAGGCGAATAGGGGGGCCTAGGGAACTGTTTTTT
-	-	TRBV18	TRBJ2-5	CASSPRELLQETQYF	TGTGCCAGCTCACCACGGGAGTTACTACAAGAGACCCAGTACTTC
-	-	TRBV5-1	TRBJ2-3	CASSSRGPTTDTQYF	TGCGCCAGCAGCTCTAGGGGACCGACTACAGATACGCAGTATTTT
-	-	TRBV3-2	TRBJ2-3	CASSPGLAGPADTQYF	TGTGCCAGCAGCCCGGGACTAGCGGGACCAGCAGATACGCAGTATTTT
-	-	TRBV20-1	TRBJ1-2	CSARGQGDGYTF	TGCAGTGCTAGAGGTCAGGGTGATGGCTACACCTTC
-	TRBD2	TRBV20-1	TRBJ2-1	CSASNPAGGPGYNEQFF	TGCAGTGCTAGTAACCCAGCGGGAGGGCCAGGGTACAATGAGCAGTTCTTC
-	-	TRBV6-5	TRBJ1-2	CASTSTDYGYTF	TGTGCCAGCACGTCGACAGACTATGGCTACACCTTC
few	TRBD2	TRBV7-2	TRBJ2-7	CASSLTRLAGVYEQYF	TGTGCCAGCAGCTTAACCCGCCTAGCGGGAGTCTACGAGCAGTACTTC
-	-	TRBV6-5	TRBJ2-3	CASSYEGKMPVNTQYF	TGTGCCAGCAGTTACGAGGGCAAGATGCCTGTTAATACGCAGTATTTT
few	-	TRBV6-2/TRBV6-3	TRBJ2-4	CASSYSSGPQYF	TGTGCCAGCAGTTACTCGTCGGGGCCCCAGTACTTC
-	-	TRBV4-1	TRBJ1-1	CASSQVGVTEAFF	TGCGCCAGCAGCCAAGTCGGGGTTACTGAAGCTTTCTTT
many	-	TRBV2	TRBJ2-1	CASSEKGFHNEQFF	TGTGCCAGCAGTGAAAAGGGTTTCCACAATGAGCAGTTCTTC